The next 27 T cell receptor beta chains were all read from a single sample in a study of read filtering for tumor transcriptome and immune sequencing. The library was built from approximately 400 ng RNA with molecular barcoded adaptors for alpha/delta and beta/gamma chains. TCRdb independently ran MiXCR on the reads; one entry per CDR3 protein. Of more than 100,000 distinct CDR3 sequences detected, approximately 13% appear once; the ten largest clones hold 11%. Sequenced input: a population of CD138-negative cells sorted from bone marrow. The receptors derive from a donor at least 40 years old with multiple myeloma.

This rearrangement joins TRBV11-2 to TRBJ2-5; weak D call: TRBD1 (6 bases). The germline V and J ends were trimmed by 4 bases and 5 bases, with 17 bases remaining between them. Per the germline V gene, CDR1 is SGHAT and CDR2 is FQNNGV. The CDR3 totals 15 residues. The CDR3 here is CASSSTGMVQETQYF. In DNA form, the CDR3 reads TGTGCCAGCAGCTCAACAGGGATGGTCCAGGAGACCCAGTACTTC.

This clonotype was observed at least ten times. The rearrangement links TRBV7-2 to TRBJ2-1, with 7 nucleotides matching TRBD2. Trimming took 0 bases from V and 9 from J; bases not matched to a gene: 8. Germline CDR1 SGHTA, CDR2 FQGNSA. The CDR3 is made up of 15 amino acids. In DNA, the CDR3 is TGTGCCAGCAGCTTAGCGCAGGAGCGGGGTCTTGAGCAGTTCTTC. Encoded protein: CASSLAQERGLEQFF.

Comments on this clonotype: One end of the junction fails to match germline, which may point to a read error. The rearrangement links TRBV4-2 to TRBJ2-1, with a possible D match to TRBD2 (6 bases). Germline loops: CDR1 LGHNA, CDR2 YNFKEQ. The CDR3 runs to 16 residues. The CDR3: CASSQERLGAPNEQSF. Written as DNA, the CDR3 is TGTGCCAGCAGCCAGGAAAGACTAGGGGCCCCCAATGAACAGTCCTTC.

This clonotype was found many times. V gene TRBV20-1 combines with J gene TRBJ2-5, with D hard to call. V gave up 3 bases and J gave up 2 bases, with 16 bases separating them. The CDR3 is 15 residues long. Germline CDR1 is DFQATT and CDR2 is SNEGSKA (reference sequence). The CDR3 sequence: CSASLIQTAQETQYF. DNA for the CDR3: TGCAGTGCTAGTTTAATCCAGACGGCGCAAGAGACCCAGTACTTC.

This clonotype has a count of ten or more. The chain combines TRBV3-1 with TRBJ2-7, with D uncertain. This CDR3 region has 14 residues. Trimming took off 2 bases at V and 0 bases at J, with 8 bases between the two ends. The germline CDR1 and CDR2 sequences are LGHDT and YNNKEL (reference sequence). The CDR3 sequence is CASSQTPTSYEQYF. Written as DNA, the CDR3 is TGTGCCAGCAGCCAAACGCCAACCTCCTACGAGCAGTACTTC.

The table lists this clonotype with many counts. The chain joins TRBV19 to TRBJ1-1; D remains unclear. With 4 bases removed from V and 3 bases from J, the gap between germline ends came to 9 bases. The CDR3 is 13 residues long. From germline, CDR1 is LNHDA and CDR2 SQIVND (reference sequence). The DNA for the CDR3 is TGTGCCAGTAGTACCTGGGTGGACACTGAAGCTTTCTTT. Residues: CASSTWVDTEAFF.

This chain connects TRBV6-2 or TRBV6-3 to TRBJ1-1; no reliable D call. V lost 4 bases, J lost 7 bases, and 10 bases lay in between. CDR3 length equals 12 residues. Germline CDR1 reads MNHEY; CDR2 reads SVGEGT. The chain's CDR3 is CASSSIQHEAFF. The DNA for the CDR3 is TGTGCCAGCAGTTCCATACAGCATGAAGCTTTCTTT.

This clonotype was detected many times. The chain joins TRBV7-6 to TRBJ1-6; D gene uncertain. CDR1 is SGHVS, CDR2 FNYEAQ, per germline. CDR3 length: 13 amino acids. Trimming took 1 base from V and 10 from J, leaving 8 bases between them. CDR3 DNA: TGTGCCAGCAGCTTAGACCAGCGGTCACCCCTCCACTTT. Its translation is CASSLDQRSPLHF.

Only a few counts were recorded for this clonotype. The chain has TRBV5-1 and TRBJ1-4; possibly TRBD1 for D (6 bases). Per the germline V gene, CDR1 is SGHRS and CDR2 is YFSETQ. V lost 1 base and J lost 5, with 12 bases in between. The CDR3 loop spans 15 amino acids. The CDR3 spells CASSLQTGPNEKLFF. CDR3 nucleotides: TGCGCCAGCAGCTTGCAGACAGGACCAAATGAAAAACTGTTTTTT.

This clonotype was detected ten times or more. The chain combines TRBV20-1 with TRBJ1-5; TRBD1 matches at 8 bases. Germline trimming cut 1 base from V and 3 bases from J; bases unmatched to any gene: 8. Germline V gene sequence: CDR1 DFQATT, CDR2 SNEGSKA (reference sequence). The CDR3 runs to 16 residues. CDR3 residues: CSARARGRGNNQPQHF. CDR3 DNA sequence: TGCAGTGCTAGAGCCAGGGGGCGCGGTAACAATCAGCCCCAGCATTTT.

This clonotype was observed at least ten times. CDR3 residues: CASSDYGSSYNEQFF. Written as DNA, the CDR3 is TGTGCCAGCAGTGATTACGGGAGCTCCTACAATGAGCAGTTCTTC. This chain links TRBV6-2 or TRBV6-3 with TRBJ2-1; D might be TRBD2 (6 bases). The germline gives CDR1 MNHEY, CDR2 SVGEGT. Trimming removed 5 bases from V and 0 bases from J, with 11 bases in between. This CDR3 has 15 amino acids.

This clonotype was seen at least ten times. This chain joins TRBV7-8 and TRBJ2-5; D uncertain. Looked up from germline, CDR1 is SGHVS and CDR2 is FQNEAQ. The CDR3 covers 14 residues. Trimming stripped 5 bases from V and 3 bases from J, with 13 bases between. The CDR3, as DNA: TGTGCCAGCAGCAACGTTACCCCTAAAGAGACCCAGTACTTC. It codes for CASSNVTPKETQYF.

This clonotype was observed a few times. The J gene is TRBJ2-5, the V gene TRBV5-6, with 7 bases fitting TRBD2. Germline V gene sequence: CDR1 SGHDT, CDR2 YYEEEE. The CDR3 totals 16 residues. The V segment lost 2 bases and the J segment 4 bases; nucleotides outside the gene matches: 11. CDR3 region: CASSLLAILSRETQYF. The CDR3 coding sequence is TGTGCCAGCAGCTTACTAGCGATTCTTTCACGAGAGACCCAGTACTTC. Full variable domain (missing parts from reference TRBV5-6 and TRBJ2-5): DAGVTQSPTHLIKTRGQQVTLRCSPKSGHDTVSWYQQALGQGPQFIFQYYEEEERQRGNFPDRFSGHQFPNYSSELNVNALLLGDSALYLCASSLLAILSRETQYFGPGTRLLVL.

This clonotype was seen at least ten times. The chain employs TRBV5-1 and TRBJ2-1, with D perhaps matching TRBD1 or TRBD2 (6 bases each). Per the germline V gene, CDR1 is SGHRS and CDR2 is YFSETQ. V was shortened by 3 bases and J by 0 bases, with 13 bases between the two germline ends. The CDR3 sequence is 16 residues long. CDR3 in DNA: TGCGCCAGCAGCTCCCAAGGGGGGAGCTCCTACAATGAGCAGTTCTTC. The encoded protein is CASSSQGGSSYNEQFF.

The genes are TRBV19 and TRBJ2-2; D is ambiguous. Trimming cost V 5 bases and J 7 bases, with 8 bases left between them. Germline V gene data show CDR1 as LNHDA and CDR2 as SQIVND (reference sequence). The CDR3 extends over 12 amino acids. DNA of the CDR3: TGTGCCAGTAGTCCTCGTGTCGGGGAGCTGTTTTTT. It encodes CASSPRVGELFF.

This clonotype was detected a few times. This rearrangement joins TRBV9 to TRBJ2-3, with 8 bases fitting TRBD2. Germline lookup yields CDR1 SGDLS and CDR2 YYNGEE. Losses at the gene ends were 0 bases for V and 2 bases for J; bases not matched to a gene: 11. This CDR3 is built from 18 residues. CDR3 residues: CASSVVGGGTRDTDTQYF. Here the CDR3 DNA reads TGTGCCAGCAGCGTAGTAGGCGGGGGGACTCGTGACACAGATACGCAGTATTTT.

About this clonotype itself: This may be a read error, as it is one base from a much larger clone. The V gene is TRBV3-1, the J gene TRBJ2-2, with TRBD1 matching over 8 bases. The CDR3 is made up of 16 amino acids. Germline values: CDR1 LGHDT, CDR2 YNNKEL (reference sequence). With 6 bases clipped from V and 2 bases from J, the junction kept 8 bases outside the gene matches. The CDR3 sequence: CASSLPGGPNTGELFF. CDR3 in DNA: TGTGCCAGCAGTCTCCCAGGGGGCCCTAACACCGGGGAGCTGTTTTTT.

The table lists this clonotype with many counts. CDR3 region: CASSPQGTYEQYF. In nucleotides, the CDR3 is TGTGCCAGCAGCCCCCAGGGGACCTACGAGCAGTACTTC. The V gene is TRBV7-9, the J gene TRBJ2-7; tentatively, D is TRBD1 (6 bases). The CDR3 sequence is 13 residues long. The germline CDR1 and CDR2 sequences are SEHNR and FQNEAQ (reference sequence). V gave up 5 bases and J gave up 2 bases, with 10 bases separating them.

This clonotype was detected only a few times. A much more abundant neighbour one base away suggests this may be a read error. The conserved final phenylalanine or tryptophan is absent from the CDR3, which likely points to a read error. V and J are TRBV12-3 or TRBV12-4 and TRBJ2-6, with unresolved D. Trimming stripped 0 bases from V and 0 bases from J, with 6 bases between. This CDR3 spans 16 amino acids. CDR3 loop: CASSLALSSGANVLTL. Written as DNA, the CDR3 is TGTGCCAGCAGTTTAGCGCTCAGCTCTGGGGCCAACGTCCTGACTTTA.

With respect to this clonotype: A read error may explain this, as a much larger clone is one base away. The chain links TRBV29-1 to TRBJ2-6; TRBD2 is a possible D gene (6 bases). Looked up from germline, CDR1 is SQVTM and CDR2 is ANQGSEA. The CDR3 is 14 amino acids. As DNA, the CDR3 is TGCAGCGTTGAGTCGGGGGTAGGGGCCTACGTCCTGACTTTC. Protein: CSVESGVGAYVLTF. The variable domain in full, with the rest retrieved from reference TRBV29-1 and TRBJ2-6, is SAVISQKPSRDICQRGTSLTIQCQVDSQVTMMFWYRQQPGQSLTLIATANQGSEATYESGFVIDKFPISRPNLTFSTLTVSNMSPEDSSIYLCSVESGVGAYVLTFGAGSRLTVL.

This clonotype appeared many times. The CDR3 loop reads CASSLEGLAGNEQFF. Here the CDR3 DNA reads TGTGCCAGCAGCTTAGAGGGACTAGCGGGGAATGAGCAGTTCTTC. The chain combines TRBV11-1 with TRBJ2-1; 13 bases line up with TRBD2. CDR3 length equals 15 residues. Trimming cost V 1 base and J 7 bases; bases outside gene matches: 1. Germline CDR1 reads SGHAT; CDR2 reads FQDESV (reference sequence).

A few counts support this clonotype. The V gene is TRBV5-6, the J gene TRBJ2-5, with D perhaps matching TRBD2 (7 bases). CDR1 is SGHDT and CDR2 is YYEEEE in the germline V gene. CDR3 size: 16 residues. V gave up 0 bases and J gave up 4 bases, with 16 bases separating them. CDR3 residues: CASSLEGGRAPETQYF. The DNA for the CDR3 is TGTGCCAGCAGCTTGGAGGGGGGGCGAGCCCCAGAGACCCAGTACTTC.

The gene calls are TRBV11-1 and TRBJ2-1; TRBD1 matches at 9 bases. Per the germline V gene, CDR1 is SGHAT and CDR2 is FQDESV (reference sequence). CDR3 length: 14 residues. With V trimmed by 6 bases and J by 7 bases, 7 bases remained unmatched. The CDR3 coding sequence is TGTGCCAGCAGTACAGACAGGGGGGTAAATGAGCAGTTCTTC. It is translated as CASSTDRGVNEQFF.

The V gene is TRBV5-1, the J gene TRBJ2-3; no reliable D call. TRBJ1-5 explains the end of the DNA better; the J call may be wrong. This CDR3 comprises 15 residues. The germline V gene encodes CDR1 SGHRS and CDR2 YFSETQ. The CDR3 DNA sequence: TGCGCCAGCAGCGAGGGTGAATCACGAGCGGATACGCAGCATTTT. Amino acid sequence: CASSEGESRADTQHF.

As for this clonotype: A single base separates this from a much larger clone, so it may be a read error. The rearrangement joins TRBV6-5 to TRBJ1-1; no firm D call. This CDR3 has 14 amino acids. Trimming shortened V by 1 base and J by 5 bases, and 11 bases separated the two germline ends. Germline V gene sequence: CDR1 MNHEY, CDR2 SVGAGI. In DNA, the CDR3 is TGTGCCAGCAGTTACTTGAGGACGGCGACTGAAGCTTTCTTT. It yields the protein CASSYLRTATEAFF.

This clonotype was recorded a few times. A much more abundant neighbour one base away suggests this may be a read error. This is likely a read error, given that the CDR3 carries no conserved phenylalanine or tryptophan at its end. The CDR3 DNA follows: TGCAGTGCTAGGGGGTTCGGCACAGATACGCAGTATTCT. This gives the protein CSARGFGTDTQYS. The chain links TRBV20-1 to TRBJ2-3, with D hard to call. Trimming shortened V by 3 bases and J by 1 base, and 8 bases separated the two germline ends. The CDR3 spans 13 residues. CDR1 and CDR2 from the germline V gene are DFQATT and SNEGSKA (reference sequence).

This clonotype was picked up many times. DNA of the CDR3: TGCAGTGCTAGTCGAACGGGGGTCAGCAATCAGCCCCAGCATTTT. Encoded protein: CSASRTGVSNQPQHF. The chain uses TRBV20-1 and TRBJ1-5; tentative D call: TRBD1 (5 bases). This CDR3 is 15 amino acids long. Germline assignment: CDR1 DFQATT and CDR2 SNEGSKA (reference sequence). V was shortened by 3 bases and J by 1 base, with 13 bases between the two germline ends.